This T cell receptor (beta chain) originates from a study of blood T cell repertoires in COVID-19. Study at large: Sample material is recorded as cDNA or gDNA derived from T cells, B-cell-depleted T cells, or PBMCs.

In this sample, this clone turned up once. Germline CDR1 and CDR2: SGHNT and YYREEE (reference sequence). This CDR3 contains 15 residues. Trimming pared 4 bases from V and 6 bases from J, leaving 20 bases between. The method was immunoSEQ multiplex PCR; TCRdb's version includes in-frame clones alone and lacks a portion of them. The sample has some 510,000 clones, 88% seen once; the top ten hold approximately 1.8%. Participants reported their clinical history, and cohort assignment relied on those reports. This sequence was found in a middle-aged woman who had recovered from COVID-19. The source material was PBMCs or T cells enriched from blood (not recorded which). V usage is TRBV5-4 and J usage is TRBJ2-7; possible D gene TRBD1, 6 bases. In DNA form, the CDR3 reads TGTGCCAGCAGCCCCACCGGGACACAAGGCGGCGAGCAGTACTTC. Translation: CASSPTGTQGGEQYF.